Following are 16 T cell receptor beta chains from one sample sequenced in a study of graft-versus-host responses after intestinal transplantation. Produced via immunoSEQ multiplex PCR; TCRdb's table is partial and in-frame only. Of roughly 56,000 clones in the sample, roughly 89% are singletons; the top ten hold around 2.5%. Sequences were derived from PBMCs, sampled around 120 days after intestinal transplantation. These TCRs come from a human patient who received an intestinal transplant, so some T cells may come from the graft donor.

J is TRBJ2-1 and V is TRBV5-1, with TRBD2 matching over 12 bases. The CDR3 consists of 14 residues. CDR1 and CDR2 (germline): SGHRS, YFSETQ. After removal of 4 bases from V and 7 bases from J, the junction contained 3 bases not matched to a gene. The CDR3 nucleotides read TGCGCCAGCAGCGCCGGACTAGCGGGGAATGAGCAGTTCTTC. Translation gives CASSAGLAGNEQFF.

This clone was recorded once. The gene calls are TRBV19 and TRBJ2-3; 8 bases align to TRBD1. Trimming at V came to 1 base and at J to 8 bases, leaving 8 bases not matched to a gene. CDR1 and CDR2 (germline): LNHDA, SQIVND (reference sequence). This CDR3 region has 15 residues. CDR3 sequence (DNA): TGTGCCAGTAGTATAGGGACAGGGTCCCTCGGTACGCAGTATTTT. It specifies CASSIGTGSLGTQYF. Together with reference TRBV19 and TRBJ2-3, the CDR3 gives the full variable domain: DGGITQSPKYLFRKEGQNVTLSCEQNLNHDAMYWYRQDPGQGLRLIYYSQIVNDFQKGDIAEGYSVSREKKESFPLTVTSAQKNPTAFYLCASSIGTGSLGTQYFGPGTRLTVL.

The sample holds one count of this clone. J is TRBJ2-4 and V is TRBV5-1, with 7 bases fitting TRBD2. With 2 bases clipped from V and 8 bases from J, the junction kept 4 bases outside the gene matches. Germline V gene sequence: CDR1 SGHRS, CDR2 YFSETQ. This CDR3 spans 13 amino acids. Here the CDR3 reads CASSFGGTDIQYF. The CDR3 nucleotides are TGCGCCAGCAGCTTCGGGGGGACGGACATTCAGTACTTC. The full variable domain, with the rest looked up from reference TRBV5-1 and TRBJ2-4, is KAGVTQTPRYLIKTRGQQVTLSCSPISGHRSVSWYQQTPGQGLQFLFEYFSETQRNKGNFPGRFSGRQFSNSRSEMNVSTLELGDSALYLCASSFGGTDIQYFGAGTRLSVL.

The chain joins TRBV28 to TRBJ1-6; 7 nucleotides line up with TRBD1. Unmatched junction bases numbered 11, after V lost 10 bases and J lost 8 bases. From germline, CDR1 is MDHEN and CDR2 SYDVKM. The CDR3 is made up of 14 amino acids. The CDR3 is CATYRDRVHSPLHF. As DNA, the CDR3 is TGTGCCACATACCGAGACAGGGTCCATTCACCCCTCCACTTT.

The V gene is TRBV15, the J gene TRBJ2-3, with 12 bases that match TRBD1. J was trimmed by 6 bases and V by 1 base; bases with no gene match: 2. The length of the CDR3 is 15 residues. The germline gives CDR1 LNHNV, CDR2 YYDKDF (reference sequence). CDR3 in amino acids: CATSRGDRGLDTQYF. Here the CDR3 DNA reads TGTGCCACCAGCAGAGGGGACAGGGGGCTTGATACGCAGTATTTT.

The J gene is TRBJ2-1, the V gene TRBV7-9; D may be TRBD1 or TRBD2 (5 bases each). CDR1 SEHNR and CDR2 FQNEAQ come from the germline V gene (reference sequence). There are 18 residues in the CDR3. Trimming stripped 3 bases from V and 5 bases from J, with 23 bases between. CDR3 residues: CASSFPGASREIDNEQFF. For the CDR3, the DNA is TGTGCCAGCAGCTTCCCCGGGGCTAGCAGGGAGATAGACAATGAGCAGTTCTTC.

The chain has TRBV6-1 and TRBJ2-1, with D uncertain. Trimming cost V 5 bases and J 8 bases, with 10 bases left between them. CDR3 size: 12 residues. CDR1 is MNHNS, CDR2 SASEGT, per germline. The CDR3 region is CASSSRGDEQFF. The CDR3, as DNA: TGTGCCAGCAGTTCCCGAGGTGATGAGCAGTTCTTC.

This clone occurred once. This chain uses TRBV4-2 with TRBJ2-2; D might be TRBD2 (5 bases). Per the germline V gene, CDR1 is LGHNA and CDR2 is YNFKEQ. V lost 7 bases, J lost 3 bases, and 27 bases lay in between. This CDR3 is built from 19 residues. The CDR3 reads CASTYRLGRVGRDTGELFF. The CDR3 nucleotides are TGTGCCAGCACCTACCGATTAGGAAGGGTAGGGCGGGACACCGGGGAGCTGTTTTTT.

This chain connects TRBV19 to TRBJ2-3; 10 nucleotides agree with TRBD1. Germline CDR1 LNHDA, CDR2 SQIVND (reference sequence). The CDR3 extends over 17 amino acids. The junction had 9 bases not matched to a gene; V was cut back by 4 bases and J by 2 bases. CDR3 nucleotide sequence: TGTGCCAGTAGTACTTCCGACAGGGGGCGGGACACAGATACGCAGTATTTT. It specifies CASSTSDRGRDTDTQYF. The whole variable domain, filled in from reference TRBV19 and TRBJ2-3, reads DGGITQSPKYLFRKEGQNVTLSCEQNLNHDAMYWYRQDPGQGLRLIYYSQIVNDFQKGDIAEGYSVSREKKESFPLTVTSAQKNPTAFYLCASSTSDRGRDTDTQYFGPGTRLTVL.

This clone came up a few times. The CDR3: CSAPPGQGSETQYF. CDR3 in DNA: TGCAGCGCCCCACCGGGACAGGGATCAGAGACCCAGTACTTC. The chain couples TRBV29-1 to TRBJ2-5; 9 bases line up with TRBD1. J gave up 4 bases and V 7 bases, and 10 bases lay outside the gene matches. CDR1 SQVTM and CDR2 ANQGSEA come from the germline V gene. The length of the CDR3 is 14 residues. The whole variable domain, filled in from reference TRBV29-1 and TRBJ2-5, reads SAVISQKPSRDICQRGTSLTIQCQVDSQVTMMFWYRQQPGQSLTLIATANQGSEATYESGFVIDKFPISRPNLTFSTLTVSNMSPEDSSIYLCSAPPGQGSETQYFGPGTRLLVL.

This clone was seen a few times. This chain connects TRBV5-1 to TRBJ2-2, with 8 bases that match TRBD1. This CDR3 is built from 14 residues. V shed 2 bases, J shed 5 bases, and the junction held 2 bases outside the gene matches. Germline CDR1 is SGHRS and CDR2 is YFSETQ. The CDR3 sequence: CASSLQGETGELFF. CDR3 nucleotide sequence: TGCGCCAGCAGCTTACAGGGGGAGACCGGGGAGCTGTTTTTT.

About this clone itself: The junction departs from the called germline gene at one end, perhaps through a read error. The rearrangement uses TRBV7-9 and TRBJ2-7; D uncertain. This CDR3 is 18 amino acids long. Germline values: CDR1 SEHNR, CDR2 FQNEAQ (reference sequence). The CDR3 DNA follows: TGTGCCAGCAGCGTAGCCCGGGCTTCCTGGGGAAGCTCCTACGAGCAGTACTTC. Translated, it gives CASSVARASWGSSYEQYF.

The V and J genes are TRBV14 and TRBJ1-1, with D possibly being TRBD1 (5 bases). Germline V gene data show CDR1 as SGHDN and CDR2 as FVKESK. Trimming shortened V by 2 bases and J by 4 bases, and 8 bases separated the two germline ends. The CDR3 extends over 13 amino acids. CDR3: CASSQRGITEAFF. The CDR3 coding sequence is TGTGCCAGCAGCCAAAGGGGTATCACTGAAGCTTTCTTT. Together with reference TRBV14 and TRBJ1-1, the CDR3 gives the full variable domain: EAGVTQFPSHSVIEKGQTVTLRCDPISGHDNLYWYRRVMGKEIKFLLHFVKESKQDESGMPNNRFLAERTGGTYSTLKVQPAELEDSGVYFCASSQRGITEAFFGQGTRLTVV.

V usage is TRBV14 and J usage is TRBJ2-1; 7 nucleotides agree with TRBD1. CDR3 length: 18 residues. Germline trimming cut 1 base from V and 1 base from J; bases unmatched to any gene: 10. The V gene's germline CDR1 is SGHDN and CDR2 FVKESK. DNA for the CDR3: TGTGCCAGCAGCCAAGGTTTCGTAGGACAGGCTTCCTACAATGAGCAGTTCTTC. Translated: CASSQGFVGQASYNEQFF.

The chain recombines TRBV6-1 with TRBJ1-5; unclear D gene. Per the germline V gene, CDR1 is MNHNS and CDR2 is SASEGT. This CDR3 contains 14 residues. V lost 8 bases and J 6 bases, leaving 17 bases between the germline ends. Written as DNA, the CDR3 is TGTGCCAGCCAACAAAGGGAATCCCCTCAGCCCCAGCATTTT. It codes for CASQQRESPQPQHF.

The rearrangement uses TRBV7-8 and TRBJ2-1, with TRBD2 matching over 9 bases. With 0 bases clipped from V and 3 bases from J, the junction kept 3 bases outside the gene matches. The germline gives CDR1 SGHVS, CDR2 FQNEAQ. The CDR3 is 16 residues long. The DNA for the CDR3 is TGTGCCAGCAGCTTAGCCCCTAGCGGGGTCTACAATGAGCAGTTCTTC. Translation: CASSLAPSGVYNEQFF. The full variable domain, completed using reference TRBV7-8 and TRBJ2-1, is GAGVSQSPRYKVAKRGQDVALRCDPISGHVSLFWYQQALGQGPEFLTYFQNEAQLDKSGLPSDRFFAERPEGSVSTLKIQRTQQEDSAVYLCASSLAPSGVYNEQFFGPGTRLTVL.